This T cell receptor beta chain was found in a study of cytomegalovirus exposure and HLA in healthy donors (dated by TCRdb to 2016 to 2017). For the study in its entirety: According to an earlier analysis of several hundred of the donors, 150 million to 200 million T cells yielded roughly 110 million unique TCR beta sequences and approximately 300 Gb of sequence data. The study aimed to test whether cataloging public T cell receptors could reveal signatures of past pathogen exposure. Along with the 666-subject first cohort, a separate validation cohort of over 90 different subjects was used. Alongside the repertoire data, information on donor age, sex, ethnicity and CMV serostatus was compiled. An early release that covered about 600 HLA-typed donors contained approximately 300 gigabases of sequencing data and tens of millions of unique TCR sequences. A later genetic analysis used genome-wide SNP genotypes for about 55% of the 666 donors, treating that subset as a discovery cohort. HLA typing included class I and class II loci at four-digit resolution. The T cell repertoires of some 670 subjects were profiled by immunosequencing and related to cytomegalovirus serostatus. High-throughput TCR immunosequencing, statistical association of individual TCRs with disease status, and machine learning were combined to predict cytomegalovirus infection status. To decide whether each TCR beta V gene segment behaved as functional or pseudogenic, an earlier analysis of some 570 of the donors relied on high-throughput TCR beta sequencing. All discovery cohort repertoires had been generated using a single sequencing platform. Of the 300 to 500 genotyped donors, less than 90% were placed in the genetic ancestry cluster associated with self-reported Caucasian donors. To study patterns of TCR occurrence, a later analysis re-analyzed previously published TCR beta repertoires from around 670 donors and added high-resolution HLA genotyping. The number of donors typed differed by locus, with about 620-630 for A, B, C, DRB1 and DQB1, 522 for DQA1, approximately 580 for DPA1, and under 490 for DPB1. Rather than using new phenotypic data, the later analysis identified candidate immune exposures from TCR beta sequences and from how often those sequences occurred across donors. Several DR-DQ haplotypes were handled as single units for association and clustering because linkage in the cohort was strong. Among around 400 genotyped donors of the cohort, an average of around 250,000 unique TCR beta nucleotide sequences was sequenced per donor, of which approximately 19% were non-productive.

CDR1 and CDR2 were assigned from the germline V gene as SGHRS and YFSETQ. Taken from cysteine to phenylalanine, the CDR3 has 16 residues. The kept DNA is CDR3 alone, 48 bases in frame from the first base. Trimming takes 7 bases off V and 2 bases off J; junction bases not matched to a gene: 12. A word on this clone: This clone's antigen is unknown. No much larger clonotype is one base removed from it; base qualities were not supplied.

The cohort comprised under 700 healthy bone marrow donors. At the time of sampling, all cohort members were nominally healthy, though unrecorded immune exposures were likely present. The donor was CMV seronegative and was included in the group of a few hundred seronegative cohort members. Every donor gave a peripheral blood sample, and the peripheral blood mononuclear cells from that sample were used for TCR beta sequencing. The Qiagen DNeasy Blood Extraction Kit was used to extract genomic DNA from the blood cell samples. Broad study findings and their caveats: A few of the identified cytomegalovirus-associated TCR beta chains were confirmed in vitro to be specific for cytomegalovirus antigens. Compared with equally common non-associated chains, HLA-associated TCR beta chains in a later analysis were more clonally expanded and had lower generation probabilities. Because some donors lacked HLA typing at each locus, the association tests relied only on the typed subset. A further reported finding was that TCR beta sequences accurately predicted the HLA-A and HLA-B alleles for most subjects in the first cohort. The sequencing pipeline was judged likely to have produced a cluster of highly shared sequence variants as a technical artifact. In a later genetic analysis, fewer N-insertions in productive TCRs were reported among donors in an Asian-associated ancestry cluster than the roughly 700-donor mean. The cohort was sequenced for TCR beta chains only, and without alpha or paired-chain data the features that could be detected were limited. The classifier was reported to diagnose cytomegalovirus status with high specificity and sensitivity in both the original cohort and the validation cohort. Because counts were too low, 15 to 20 rarely observed V segments, including chromosome 9 orphons, were excluded from the earlier analysis of some 590 of the donors. Most TCR sequences were observed very rarely across donors, whereas some public TCRs were present in many individuals. The 87-base-pair reads could not distinguish some IMGT-functional V segments, including TRBV6-2 and TRBV6-3, so those segments were excluded. Correlated functional status among segregating V segments might be attributable to linkage disequilibrium, but an unknown experimental factor could not be ruled out. In a later analysis, several top co-occurrence clusters were reported to appear linked to parvovirus B19, influenza, CMV and Epstein-Barr virus. Roughly uniform sequencing depth across donors was assumed in presence/absence analyses, although this assumption may not hold. An earlier analysis of approximately 600 of the donors showed that most TCR beta V segments appeared in productive rearrangements either about 90% or about 30% of the time, which broadly matched IMGT annotations. When HLA alleles, especially DR and DQ, strongly co-occurred, attributing TCR associations to individual alleles was difficult. An association between a missense DCLRE1C variant and V-gene and J-gene trimming of TCR beta chains was found in a later genetic analysis and replicated in an independent cohort. The study gave a list of some 150 TCR beta chains associated with cytomegalovirus. In a later analysis, some 17,000 TCR beta sequences were associated with specific HLA alleles at a false discovery rate of 0.05. In a later analysis, TCR association rates were found to vary across HLA loci, with the most associated TCRs seen for DRB1 alleles and the fewest for HLA-C alleles. According to the authors, the approach could potentially be generalized to other disease states and immunological phenotypes. Immune exposure information for the cohort was limited to CMV serostatus. A later analysis found that most CMV-associated TCR beta chains appeared HLA-restricted, with HLA associations seemingly driven largely by CMV exposure.

The library was obtained by the immunoSEQ multiplex PCR assay. For the multiplex PCR, a mixture combining 60 forward primers for TCR Vbeta segments and 13 reverse primers for TCR Jbeta segments was used. A multiplex PCR assay on genomic DNA amplified the CDR3 region of rearranged TCR beta genes. The Illumina HiSeq System was used to sequence the amplified TCR beta libraries as 87-base-pair reads. As for the authors' bioinformatics: In a later analysis, 80 million or so unique TCR beta chains were counted across the roughly 670 repertoires, and about 10 million of these chains were shared by at least two donors. Raw reads were error-corrected and collapsed into unique sequences with a nearest-neighbor algorithm that merged closely related sequences to remove PCR and sequencing errors. To assign V, D and J gene segments, CDR3 sequences were aligned to IMGT reference sequences. For a sequence to be retained, a match of at least six nucleotides was required to both a V gene segment and a J gene segment. Rearrangements were classified as productive when the CDR3 lacked stop codons and remained in frame with V and J, and all other rearrangements were classified as non-productive. Following IMGT convention, CDR3 was defined as the stretch from the second conserved V-encoded cysteine up to the conserved J-encoded phenylalanine. The earlier analysis of some 540 of the donors excluded any sequence lacking an unambiguous match to a single V gene segment. In an earlier analysis of several hundred of the donors, V segments were called functional above 56.7% productive rearrangements and were called segregating when the between-donor standard deviation exceeded 5%. To diagnose cytomegalovirus status from the catalog of TCR beta chain sequences, a statistical classification framework was built. In a later analysis, V and J genes were assigned by comparing TCR nucleotide sequences against IMGT/GENE-DB human TR gene sequences. In a later analysis, CDR3 sequences and most-parsimonious VDJ recombination scenarios were assigned using the TCRdist pipeline. In a later analysis, every TCR beta chain was defined by the combination of its CDR3 amino acid sequence and its V-gene family, and reads without a unique V-gene family were dropped. As a way to deal with suspected cross-contamination and a sequencing artifact, a later analysis dropped roughly 620 nucleotide sequences that were highly shared and had low generation probability. In a later analysis, a clonal expansion index for each public chain was calculated from normalized within-repertoire ranks of inferred template counts. Generation probabilities in a later analysis came from a VDJ recombination model fitted to out-of-frame rearrangements, and those results were checked against IGoR. A later analysis scored TCR-TCR, TCR-HLA and TCR-CMV co-occurrence with hypergeometric tests, applying a repertoire-size bias correction to TCR pairs. To estimate false discovery rates, a later analysis permuted the HLA or CMV assignments 20 times. In a later analysis, co-occurring TCRs were grouped using DBSCAN, and TCRdist sequence similarity was added for clustering within HLA-allele-positive subsets. Repertoires with fewer than 30,000 or more than 120,000 public chains, plus five repertoires with anomalous nucleotide sharing, were excluded from co-occurrence clustering. TCRdb limited this immuneACCESS table to in-frame rearrangements with V and J called. A share of clones is missing; checked studies link under half to unresolved V genes, and the rest is unexplained. V, J and clone size reflect that table, while D and trimming were determined from the DNA. The sample data list 140,000 or so clones, and 66% of these were observed just once. Of the sample, 6.5% falls within the top ten clones.

The sequence was collected from a woman aged 55-69 years in good health and CMV-seronegative. Sequencing used PBMCs. The rearranged segments are TRBV5-1 and TRBJ2-3; the junction holds 8 bases that match TRBD2. The bases read TGCGCCAGCCGGGGGGGTAGTAGCGCCTCCACAGATACGCAGTATTTT. Its amino acids are CASRGGSSASTDTQYF. Supplemented by the reference TRBV5-1 and TRBJ2-3 proteins around the CDR3, the complete variable domain is KAGVTQTPRYLIKTRGQQVTLSCSPISGHRSVSWYQQTPGQGLQFLFEYFSETQRNKGNFPGRFSGRQFSNSRSEMNVSTLELGDSALYLCASRGGSSASTDTQYFGPGTRLTVL.